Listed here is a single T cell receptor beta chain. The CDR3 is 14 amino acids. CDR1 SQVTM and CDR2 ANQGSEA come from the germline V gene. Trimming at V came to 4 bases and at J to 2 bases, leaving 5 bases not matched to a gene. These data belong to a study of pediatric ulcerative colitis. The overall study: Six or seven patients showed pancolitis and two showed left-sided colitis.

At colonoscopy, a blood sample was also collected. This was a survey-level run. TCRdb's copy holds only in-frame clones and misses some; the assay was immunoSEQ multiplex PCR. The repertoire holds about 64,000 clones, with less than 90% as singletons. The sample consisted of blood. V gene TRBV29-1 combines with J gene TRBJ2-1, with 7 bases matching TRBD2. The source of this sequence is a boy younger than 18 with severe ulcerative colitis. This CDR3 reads CSVGPRGAYNEQFF. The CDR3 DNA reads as TGCAGCGTTGGGCCCCGGGGGGCCTACAATGAGCAGTTCTTC.